This T cell receptor (beta chain) was identified in a study of blood T cell repertoires in COVID-19. In the study overall: Specimens from acute and convalescent COVID-19 originated in the United States, Italy and Spain.

Those enrolled in Seattle joined during active infection and were followed longitudinally afterward. Authors' data handling: Estimation of nucleated cell counts relied on the amplification of reference gene primers. The table came from immunoSEQ multiplex PCR; TCRdb's copy has only in-frame clones and leaves some out. The V and J calls and clone size come from that table; D and trimming were worked out from the DNA. The sample has around 190,000 clones; roughly four fifths are singletons. Sample: peripheral blood. The receptor was derived from a woman in her seventies with COVID-19, enrolled during active disease.

CDR3 loop: CAWSVGTGVRGGFGANVLTF. CDR3 DNA: TGTGCCTGGAGTGTAGGGACAGGGGTAAGAGGGGGTTTTGGGGCCAACGTCCTGACTTTC. The V gene is TRBV30, the J gene TRBJ2-6, with 10 bases that match TRBD1. The V gene's germline CDR1 is GTSNPN and CDR2 SVGIG (reference sequence). V lost 0 bases to trimming and J lost 3 bases; unmatched junction nucleotides: 14. The CDR3 is 20 residues long.